The clone carrying this TCR beta chain was observed a handful of times. What it binds is unknown. Sample donors were healthy Caucasian individuals that came from Russia, aged 6 to 90. Around 9 milliliters of peripheral blood were drawn from each donor into EDTA-treated tubes. A second roughly 6 to 11 cycle PCR used barcoded and J-beta primers. TCRdb reprocessed the 5' RACE reads with MiXCR, giving one entry per CDR3 protein. The sample lists roughly 860,000 distinct CDR3 sequences, around two thirds occurring once. The record originates from a study of blood T cells in healthy people across ages. Trimming removed 3 bases from V and 4 bases from J, with 16 bases in between. This CDR3 has 15 residues. CDR1 and CDR2 from the germline V gene are DFQATT and SNEGSKA (reference sequence). Findings of the study overall: Not knowing donor CMV status may have confounded expanded clonotype changes.

Sequencing was performed on blood. V gene TRBV20-1 combines with J gene TRBJ2-1, with unresolved D. The sequence was collected from a man under 40 in good health. The CDR3 spells CSASEATTHYNEQFF. In nucleotides, the CDR3 is TGCAGTGCTAGTGAGGCTACTACACATTACAATGAGCAGTTCTTC.